This T cell receptor (beta chain) comes out of a study of T-cell memory formation after mild COVID-19. Study background: For the most part, TCR clusters were specific to one donor.

Concerning this clonotype: Its antigen remains unidentified.

Study results and caveats: Pre-infection memory harbored some responding clones, suggesting cross-reactive memory joined.

TCRdb used MiXCR to reprocess the 5' RACE reads, holding one entry per CDR3 protein. The table lists 40,000 to 60,000 distinct CDR3 sequences, 9.3% of them singletons, with about an eighth in the top ten. The germline CDR1 and CDR2 sequences are DFQATT and SNEGSKA (reference sequence). CDR3 length equals 15 residues. V lost 0 bases to trimming and J lost 0 bases, with 10 bases between them. The clonotype originates from an adult woman who had mild COVID-19 (a few samples of this study predate the infection). Cell type and time point are not known. Sequencing input: PBMCs or a T cell subset sorted from them (not recorded which). V is TRBV20-1 and J is TRBJ2-3; D is uncertain. The CDR3 region has the DNA TGCAGTGCTAGAGATAGCCCGGGTAGCACAGATACGCAGTATTTT. Its translation: CSARDSPGSTDTQYF.